This is a list of T cell receptor beta chains from one sample in a study of CD8 T cells in Susac syndrome. One entry per CDR3 protein results from TCRdb running MiXCR on the immunoSEQ multiplex PCR reads. The repertoire includes fewer than 350,000 distinct CDR3 sequences, 75% to 90% of them detected once, and around 0.18% sits in the top ten. The sample taken for sequencing was CD8+ T cells from PBMCs. These receptor sequences come from a human donor with multiple sclerosis. CDR3s include the opening cysteine and the closing phenylalanine or tryptophan. Each record gives: V gene, clone size, D gene, J gene, CDR3 DNA, CDR3 protein. A D gene is named only where the DNA matches it firmly. Clone size appears in some rows only: once, few, many, or a class for an expanded clone.

v_gene: TRBV3-1
abundance: -
d_gene: TRBD2
j_gene: TRBJ2-3
CDR3nt: TGTGCCAGCAGCCAATGGCTAGCGGAGTTATCTAGCACAGATACGCAGTATTTT
CDR3aa: CASSQWLAELSSTDTQYF

v_gene: TRBV24-1
abundance: -
d_gene: TRBD1
j_gene: TRBJ2-5
CDR3nt: TGTGCCACCAGTGCCCCGGGACAGCCGGGCCAAGAGACCCAGTACTTC
CDR3aa: CATSAPGQPGQETQYF

v_gene: TRBV10-3
abundance: -
d_gene: -
j_gene: TRBJ2-3
CDR3nt: TGTGCCATCAGTGAGTCCCTAGGGGGTCTCACAGATACGCAGTATTTT
CDR3aa: CAISESLGGLTDTQYF

v_gene: TRBV4-3
abundance: once
d_gene: TRBD2
j_gene: TRBJ2-5
CDR3nt: TGCGCCAGCAGCCCCACCCGACTAGCAGAAGAGACCCAGTACTTC
CDR3aa: CASSPTRLAEETQYF

v_gene: TRBV30
abundance: -
d_gene: -
j_gene: TRBJ2-3
CDR3nt: TGTGCCTGGAGTATCGGAAACACAGATACGCAGTATTTT
CDR3aa: CAWSIGNTDTQYF

v_gene: TRBV18
abundance: -
d_gene: -
j_gene: TRBJ2-3
CDR3nt: TGTGCCAGCTCACCCCAAGTGAGCGGGAGCACAGATACGCAGTATTTT
CDR3aa: CASSPQVSGSTDTQYF

v_gene: TRBV7-9
abundance: -
d_gene: TRBD2
j_gene: TRBJ2-1
CDR3nt: TGTGCCAGCAGCCACCTCAGTAGCGGGAGGTATGAGCAGTTCTTC
CDR3aa: CASSHLSSGRYEQFF

v_gene: TRBV2
abundance: -
d_gene: -
j_gene: TRBJ1-2
CDR3nt: TGTGCCAGCAGTGAAGTGGGTACTAACTATGGCTACACCTTC
CDR3aa: CASSEVGTNYGYTF

v_gene: TRBV7-6
abundance: -
d_gene: -
j_gene: TRBJ2-7
CDR3nt: TGTGCCAGCAGCTTAGGGGGGCTGTTCGAGCAGTACTTC
CDR3aa: CASSLGGLFEQYF

v_gene: TRBV2
abundance: -
d_gene: TRBD1
j_gene: TRBJ2-7
CDR3nt: TGTGCCAGCAGTGGTAAACGGGACAGGGTCTACTACGAGCAGTACTTC
CDR3aa: CASSGKRDRVYYEQYF

v_gene: TRBV7-3
abundance: -
d_gene: -
j_gene: TRBJ2-3
CDR3nt: TGTGCCAGCAGCGAAAGCACAGATACGCAGTATTTT
CDR3aa: CASSESTDTQYF

v_gene: TRBV27
abundance: -
d_gene: -
j_gene: TRBJ1-1
CDR3nt: TGTGCCAGCAGTTTATCTGGCCTATCGAACACTGAAGCTTTCTTT
CDR3aa: CASSLSGLSNTEAFF

v_gene: TRBV5-1
abundance: -
d_gene: TRBD2
j_gene: TRBJ2-1
CDR3nt: TGCGCCAGCAGCTTGAGCGGGGGGTTTTCCTACAATGAGCAGTTCTTC
CDR3aa: CASSLSGGFSYNEQFF

v_gene: TRBV9
abundance: few
d_gene: -
j_gene: TRBJ2-1
CDR3nt: TGTGCCAGCAGCGCTAGGGGTGAGCAGTTCTTC
CDR3aa: CASSARGEQFF

v_gene: TRBV9
abundance: -
d_gene: TRBD2
j_gene: TRBJ2-5
CDR3nt: TGTGCCAGCAGCGCCAGCGGGAGAGGGGAGACCCAGTACTTC
CDR3aa: CASSASGRGETQYF

v_gene: TRBV2
abundance: -
d_gene: -
j_gene: TRBJ2-1
CDR3nt: TGTGCCAGCAGTGATGGGTCGGGGGGCAACTACAATGAGCAGTTCTTC
CDR3aa: CASSDGSGGNYNEQFF

v_gene: TRBV6-4
abundance: -
d_gene: TRBD2
j_gene: TRBJ2-3
CDR3nt: TGTGCCAGCAGCGAGACTAGCGGGTCGTTAGATACGCAGTATTTT
CDR3aa: CASSETSGSLDTQYF

v_gene: TRBV5-4
abundance: once
d_gene: -
j_gene: TRBJ1-2
CDR3nt: TGTGCCAGCAGCCCGACAACACCCTATGGCTACACCTTC
CDR3aa: CASSPTTPYGYTF

v_gene: TRBV9
abundance: -
d_gene: -
j_gene: TRBJ2-1
CDR3nt: TGTGCCAGCAGCGTAGCAGGCGGGGTCCATGAGCAGTTCTTC
CDR3aa: CASSVAGGVHEQFF

v_gene: TRBV4-3
abundance: -
d_gene: -
j_gene: TRBJ2-5
CDR3nt: TGCGCCAGCAGCCAAGGTACAGGCAGAGAGACCCAGTACTTC
CDR3aa: CASSQGTGRETQYF

v_gene: TRBV15
abundance: -
d_gene: TRBD1
j_gene: TRBJ2-5
CDR3nt: TGTGCCACCAGCAGTCCCTCCAGGGGGCGAGAGACCCAGTACTTC
CDR3aa: CATSSPSRGRETQYF

v_gene: TRBV12-3/TRBV12-4
abundance: -
d_gene: -
j_gene: TRBJ2-3
CDR3nt: TGTGCCAGCACTCCCTACGGCGGTCGCACAGATACGCAGTATTTT
CDR3aa: CASTPYGGRTDTQYF

v_gene: TRBV12-3/TRBV12-4
abundance: -
d_gene: -
j_gene: TRBJ2-7
CDR3nt: TGTGCCAGCAGTCGTAGACAGGATATCTACGAGCAGTACTTC
CDR3aa: CASSRRQDIYEQYF

v_gene: TRBV20-1
abundance: -
d_gene: -
j_gene: TRBJ1-3
CDR3nt: TGCAGTGCTAGATATGGACGGGGGACTTTTGGAAACACCATATATTTT
CDR3aa: CSARYGRGTFGNTIYF

v_gene: TRBV20-1
abundance: few
d_gene: TRBD1
j_gene: TRBJ2-7
CDR3nt: TGCAGTGCGCTTGCCGGGACAGCATACGAGCAGTACTTC
CDR3aa: CSALAGTAYEQYF

v_gene: TRBV20-1
abundance: -
d_gene: TRBD1
j_gene: TRBJ2-7
CDR3nt: TGCAGTGCTAGAGATTGGCCGGGGACAGGGAGTAACGAGCAGTACTTC
CDR3aa: CSARDWPGTGSNEQYF

v_gene: TRBV4-1
abundance: -
d_gene: TRBD2
j_gene: TRBJ2-2
CDR3nt: TGCGCCACAGCGATGGCGGGGGCGAACACCGGGGAGCTGTTTTTT
CDR3aa: CATAMAGANTGELFF

v_gene: TRBV9
abundance: -
d_gene: -
j_gene: TRBJ2-2
CDR3nt: TGTGCCAGCAGCGTAGCAAGCTCTTTCGGGACCGGGGAGCTGTTTTTT
CDR3aa: CASSVASSFGTGELFF

v_gene: TRBV6-2/TRBV6-3
abundance: -
d_gene: -
j_gene: TRBJ2-2
CDR3nt: TGTGCCAGCAGTTCAGGGGAAGTCGGGGAGCTGTTTTTT
CDR3aa: CASSSGEVGELFF

v_gene: TRBV28
abundance: -
d_gene: -
j_gene: TRBJ1-4
CDR3nt: TGTGCCAGCACTCTCCGGGGTGCAACTAATGAAAAACTGTTTTTT
CDR3aa: CASTLRGATNEKLFF

v_gene: TRBV7-9
abundance: -
d_gene: -
j_gene: TRBJ2-7
CDR3nt: TGTGCCAGCAGCCCAGGTGCGGACTACGAGCAGTACTTC
CDR3aa: CASSPGADYEQYF

v_gene: TRBV10-3
abundance: -
d_gene: -
j_gene: TRBJ2-7
CDR3nt: TGTGCCATCTCCTACAGCGCCGAGCAGTACTTC
CDR3aa: CAISYSAEQYF

v_gene: TRBV9
abundance: -
d_gene: -
j_gene: TRBJ1-1
CDR3nt: TGTGCCAGCAGCGTAGCCCCGGATGGGAACACTGAAGCTTTCTTT
CDR3aa: CASSVAPDGNTEAFF

v_gene: TRBV29-1
abundance: -
d_gene: TRBD1
j_gene: TRBJ1-1
CDR3nt: TGCAGCGTTGAAGGGGGACAGGTATTTGGAGCTTTCTTT
CDR3aa: CSVEGGQVFGAFF

v_gene: TRBV25-1
abundance: once
d_gene: TRBD1
j_gene: TRBJ1-2
CDR3nt: TGTGCCAGCAGTGTCTACGACAGGGATGGCTACACCTTC
CDR3aa: CASSVYDRDGYTF

v_gene: TRBV28
abundance: -
d_gene: -
j_gene: TRBJ2-7
CDR3nt: TGTGCCAGCAGAAGCCTGAGCTCCTACGAGCAGTACTTC
CDR3aa: CASRSLSSYEQYF

v_gene: TRBV19
abundance: -
d_gene: -
j_gene: TRBJ1-2
CDR3nt: TGTGCCAGTACCTCAGCAGGAAGGGGTCGTGGCGGCTACACCTTC
CDR3aa: CASTSAGRGRGGYTF

v_gene: TRBV6-5
abundance: -
d_gene: TRBD1
j_gene: TRBJ1-1
CDR3nt: TGTGCCAGCGGACAGGCAATGAACACTGAAGCTTTCTTT
CDR3aa: CASGQAMNTEAFF

v_gene: TRBV27
abundance: -
d_gene: -
j_gene: TRBJ2-3
CDR3nt: TGTGCCAGCAGCCTACTAGCCAGAGGGACAGATACGCAGTATTTT
CDR3aa: CASSLLARGTDTQYF

v_gene: TRBV6-1
abundance: few
d_gene: -
j_gene: TRBJ2-2
CDR3nt: TGTGCCAGTGAGAAGGGGGGCGGCGTCACCGGGGAGCTGTTTTTT
CDR3aa: CASEKGGGVTGELFF

v_gene: TRBV7-8
abundance: -
d_gene: -
j_gene: TRBJ2-7
CDR3nt: TGTGCCAGCAGCTTCGGAGGGGCGTGGTACGAGCAGTACTTC
CDR3aa: CASSFGGAWYEQYF

v_gene: TRBV12-3/TRBV12-4
abundance: -
d_gene: -
j_gene: TRBJ2-3
CDR3nt: TGTGCCAGCAGATCAGACGGGGTGGCCAGCACAGATACGCAGTATTTT
CDR3aa: CASRSDGVASTDTQYF

v_gene: TRBV27
abundance: few
d_gene: -
j_gene: TRBJ2-2
CDR3nt: TGTGCCAGCAGTCCTCTGAACACCGGGGAGCTGTTTTTT
CDR3aa: CASSPLNTGELFF

v_gene: TRBV4-1
abundance: few
d_gene: -
j_gene: TRBJ1-5
CDR3nt: TGCGCCAGCAGCCAAGTCCTGGGTAATCAGCCCCAGCATTTT
CDR3aa: CASSQVLGNQPQHF

v_gene: TRBV20-1
abundance: -
d_gene: TRBD1
j_gene: TRBJ1-1
CDR3nt: TGCAGTGCTAGTCAGGAGGACAGGGGAGTTTGGAAAGCTTTCTTT
CDR3aa: CSASQEDRGVWKAFF

v_gene: TRBV28
abundance: -
d_gene: TRBD1
j_gene: TRBJ2-2
CDR3nt: TGTGCCAGCGGTTACAGGGGGGAGAACACCGGGGAGCTGTTTTTT
CDR3aa: CASGYRGENTGELFF

v_gene: TRBV10-3
abundance: -
d_gene: TRBD1
j_gene: TRBJ2-1
CDR3nt: TGTGCCATCAGTAAAACAGGGGACCCGTACAATGAGCAGTTCTTC
CDR3aa: CAISKTGDPYNEQFF

v_gene: TRBV30
abundance: -
d_gene: -
j_gene: TRBJ1-1
CDR3nt: TGTGCCTTGGAACCGGGACCGACGAACACTGAAGCTTTCTTT
CDR3aa: CALEPGPTNTEAFF

v_gene: TRBV12-3/TRBV12-4
abundance: -
d_gene: -
j_gene: TRBJ1-1
CDR3nt: TGTGCCAGCAGTCCCTTCTCGGATGAAGCTTTCTTT
CDR3aa: CASSPFSDEAFF

v_gene: TRBV6-5
abundance: -
d_gene: -
j_gene: TRBJ2-5
CDR3nt: TGTGCCAGCAGTTACAACACAGGTGGAAGTCAAGAGACCCAGTACTTC
CDR3aa: CASSYNTGGSQETQYF

v_gene: TRBV30
abundance: -
d_gene: -
j_gene: TRBJ2-1
CDR3nt: TGTGCCTTGGACCCCAGCGGGCAGTCCCTCCGTTCTTACAATGAGCAGTTCTTC
CDR3aa: CALDPSGQSLRSYNEQFF